A selection of T cell receptor beta chains follows, all from one sample in a study of blood T cell repertoires in COVID-19. Sequenced by immunoSEQ multiplex PCR; TCRdb stores in-frame clones only, minus some. The repertoire holds approximately 190,000 clones, roughly 79% seen once, with 17% in the top ten. The specimen sequenced was peripheral blood. All receptors derive from a man between 60 and 75 years old with active or convalescent COVID-19. Both conserved end residues are part of each CDR3. The D gene is left open where the match is weak. Size is stated for part of the rows, as once, few or many counts, or as a class when the clone is expanded.

TRBJ2-3,TRBD2,TRBV7-8,once,CASSLGLAATDTQYF,TGTGCCAGCAGCCTGGGACTAGCGGCCACAGATACGCAGTATTTT
TRBJ2-7,TRBD2,TRBV4-1,-,CASSSPGGYEQYF,TGCGCCAGCAGCTCCCCGGGGGGCTACGAGCAGTACTTC
TRBJ2-5,-,TRBV28,-,CASSSARRETQYF,TGTGCCAGCAGTTCCGCGCGTCGGGAGACCCAGTACTTC
TRBJ1-6,-,TRBV7-9,few,CASSLGGTLGSPLHF,TGTGCCAGCAGTCTAGGGGGAACTTTGGGTTCACCCCTCCACTTT
TRBJ2-1,-,TRBV7-2,-,CASSLDPRRYNEQFF,TGTGCCAGCAGCTTAGATCCCAGGCGTTACAATGAGCAGTTCTTC
TRBJ2-1,TRBD2,TRBV5-1,few,CASSWGLAGEDEQFF,TGCGCCAGCAGCTGGGGACTAGCGGGAGAGGATGAGCAGTTCTTC
TRBJ2-1,-,TRBV11-3,-,CASSPGSYNEQFF,TGTGCCAGCAGCCCCGGCTCCTACAATGAGCAGTTCTTC
TRBJ2-7,TRBD2,TRBV7-3,-,CASSPGLGREQYF,TGTGCCAGCAGCCCGGGACTAGGGAGAGAGCAGTACTTC
TRBJ2-3,-,TRBV21-1,once,CASIPGGMTFLIWDTQYF,TGTGCCAGCATCCCCGGGGGGATGACTTTCCTTATTTGGGATACGCAGTATTTT
TRBJ1-3,TRBD1,TRBV6-1,-,CASSEDRGPDTIYF,TGTGCCAGCAGTGAAGACAGGGGGCCGGACACCATATATTTT
TRBJ2-3,-,TRBV15,once,CATSRSRGGTADTQYF,TGTGCCACCAGCAGATCCCGAGGGGGAACGGCAGATACGCAGTATTTT
TRBJ2-3,-,TRBV7-9,-,CASSSTVETDTQYF,TGTGCCAGCAGCTCCACGGTTGAGACAGATACGCAGTATTTT
TRBJ2-3,-,TRBV2,-,CASRDGTSTDTQYF,TGTGCCAGCAGGGACGGGACAAGCACAGATACGCAGTATTTT
TRBJ2-7,-,TRBV3-1/TRBV3-2,-,CASSQDLGAPGNF,TGTGCCAGCAGCCAAGATCTGGGGGCTCCCGGAAACTTC
TRBJ2-3,-,TRBV7-2,-,CASSAGILGLTDTQYF,TGTGCCAGCAGCGCAGGGATTTTAGGTCTCACAGATACGCAGTATTTT
TRBJ2-3,TRBD2,TRBV5-1,-,CASSTTSGTDTQYF,TGCGCCAGCAGCACGACTAGCGGCACAGATACGCAGTATTTT
TRBJ2-1,-,TRBV4-2,-,CASSRSRASENNEQFF,TGTGCCAGCAGCAGATCTCGTGCTAGCGAGAACAATGAGCAGTTCTTC
TRBJ2-1,-,TRBV28,-,CASSLAEWWNEQFF,TGTGCCAGCAGTTTAGCGGAATGGTGGAATGAGCAGTTCTTC
TRBJ2-3,-,TRBV19,-,CASSIGGSTTDTQYF,TGTGCCAGTAGTATAGGTGGCAGTACCACAGATACGCAGTATTTT
TRBJ1-4,TRBD1,TRBV28,once,CASSPPGQGIRKLFF,TGTGCCAGCAGTCCACCGGGACAGGGGATTAGAAAACTGTTTTTT
TRBJ2-2,-,TRBV12-3/TRBV12-4,-,CASSTSGGELFF,TGTGCCAGCAGCACGTCAGGAGGGGAGCTGTTTTTT
TRBJ1-1,-,TRBV6-6,few,CASGQGYLDTEAFF,TGTGCCAGCGGCCAGGGGTATTTGGACACTGAAGCTTTCTTT
TRBJ2-7,-,TRBV13,-,CASSQTGTYEQYF,TGTGCCAGCAGCCAGACGGGGACCTACGAGCAGTACTTC